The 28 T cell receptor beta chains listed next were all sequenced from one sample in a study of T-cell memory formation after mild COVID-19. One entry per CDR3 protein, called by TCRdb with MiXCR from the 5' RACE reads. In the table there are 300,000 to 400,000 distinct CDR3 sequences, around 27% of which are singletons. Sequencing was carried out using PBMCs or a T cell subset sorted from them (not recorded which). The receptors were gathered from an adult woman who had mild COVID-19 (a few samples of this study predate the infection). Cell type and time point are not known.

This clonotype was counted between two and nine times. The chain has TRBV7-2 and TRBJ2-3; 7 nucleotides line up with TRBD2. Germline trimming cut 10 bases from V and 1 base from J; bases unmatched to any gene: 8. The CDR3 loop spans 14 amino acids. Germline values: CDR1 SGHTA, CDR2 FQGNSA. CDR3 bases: TGTGCCACCACAGAGGCGGGGGGCACAGATACGCAGTATTTT. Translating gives CATTEAGGTDTQYF.

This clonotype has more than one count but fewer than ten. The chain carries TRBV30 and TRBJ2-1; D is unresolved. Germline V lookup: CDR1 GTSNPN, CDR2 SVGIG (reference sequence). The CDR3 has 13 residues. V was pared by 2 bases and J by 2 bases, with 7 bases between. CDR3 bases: TGTGCCTGGAGTCATCCCCCCTACAATGAGCAGTTCTTC. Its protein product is CAWSHPPYNEQFF.

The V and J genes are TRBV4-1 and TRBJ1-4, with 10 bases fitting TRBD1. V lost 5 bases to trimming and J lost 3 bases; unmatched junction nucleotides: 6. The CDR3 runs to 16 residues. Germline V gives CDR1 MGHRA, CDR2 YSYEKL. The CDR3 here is CASSTDRGPANEKLFF. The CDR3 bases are TGCGCCAGCAGCACTGACAGGGGGCCGGCTAATGAAAAACTGTTTTTT.

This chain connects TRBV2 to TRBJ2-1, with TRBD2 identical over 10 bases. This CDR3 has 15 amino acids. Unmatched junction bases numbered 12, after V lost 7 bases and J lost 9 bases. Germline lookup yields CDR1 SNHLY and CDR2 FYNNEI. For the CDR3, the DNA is TGTGCCAGCATCCCGTGGCTAGCGGGAGTTGGTGAGCAGTTCTTC. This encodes CASIPWLAGVGEQFF.

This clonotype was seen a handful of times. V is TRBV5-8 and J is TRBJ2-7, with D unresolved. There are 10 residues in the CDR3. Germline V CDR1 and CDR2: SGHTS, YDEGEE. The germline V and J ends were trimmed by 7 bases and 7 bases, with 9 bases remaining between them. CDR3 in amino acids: CASFVSEQYF. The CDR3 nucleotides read TGTGCCAGCTTCGTGAGTGAGCAGTACTTC.

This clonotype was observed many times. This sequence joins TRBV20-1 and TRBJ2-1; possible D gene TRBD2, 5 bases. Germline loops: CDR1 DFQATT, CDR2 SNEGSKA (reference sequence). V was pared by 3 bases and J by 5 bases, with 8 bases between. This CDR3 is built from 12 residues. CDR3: CSASSRDNEQFF. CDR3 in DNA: TGCAGTGCTAGCTCGAGGGACAATGAGCAGTTCTTC.

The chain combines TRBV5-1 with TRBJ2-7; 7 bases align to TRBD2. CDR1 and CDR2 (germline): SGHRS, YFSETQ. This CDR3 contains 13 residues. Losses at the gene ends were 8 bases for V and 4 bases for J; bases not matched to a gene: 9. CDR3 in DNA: TGCGCCAGTAAGCGGGACCCGAGATACGAGCAGTACTTC. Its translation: CASKRDPRYEQYF. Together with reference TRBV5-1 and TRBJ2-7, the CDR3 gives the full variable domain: KAGVTQTPRYLIKTRGQQVTLSCSPISGHRSVSWYQQTPGQGLQFLFEYFSETQRNKGNFPGRFSGRQFSNSRSEMNVSTLELGDSALYLCASKRDPRYEQYFGPGTRLTVT.

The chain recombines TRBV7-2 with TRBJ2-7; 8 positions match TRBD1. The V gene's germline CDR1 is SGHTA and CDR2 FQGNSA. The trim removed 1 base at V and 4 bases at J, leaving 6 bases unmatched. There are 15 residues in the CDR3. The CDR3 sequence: CASSLGETGDYEQYF. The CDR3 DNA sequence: TGTGCCAGCAGCTTAGGCGAGACAGGGGATTACGAGCAGTACTTC.

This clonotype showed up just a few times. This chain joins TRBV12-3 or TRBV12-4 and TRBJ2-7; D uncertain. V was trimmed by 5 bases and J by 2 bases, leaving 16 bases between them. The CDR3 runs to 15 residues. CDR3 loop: CASSQGYSRTYEQYF. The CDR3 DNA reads TGTGCCAGCAGTCAAGGATACAGTAGGACCTACGAGCAGTACTTC.

The CDR3 DNA is TGTGCCAGCAGCGTAGACGCCGAAGCGCGGCAGTTCTTC. Protein sequence: CASSVDAEARQFF. The chain has TRBV9 and TRBJ2-1; D call uncertain. Trimming left V 0 bases short and J 12 bases short, with 13 bases between. This CDR3 region has 13 residues. The V gene's germline CDR1 is SGDLS and CDR2 YYNGEE.

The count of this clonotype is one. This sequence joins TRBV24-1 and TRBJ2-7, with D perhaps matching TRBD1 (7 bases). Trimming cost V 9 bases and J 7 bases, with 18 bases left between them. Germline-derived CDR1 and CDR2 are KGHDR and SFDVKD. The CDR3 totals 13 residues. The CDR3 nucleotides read TGTGCCACCCCCGAGGAGGGGGCAGGGGAGCAGTACTTC. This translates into CATPEEGAGEQYF.

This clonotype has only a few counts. CDR3 amino acids: CASSSPRTGHYEQYF. The DNA of the CDR3 is TGTGCCAGCAGCTCTCCCCGGACAGGGCACTACGAGCAGTACTTC. The chain links TRBV7-9 to TRBJ2-7; 8 nucleotides match TRBD1. CDR1 SEHNR and CDR2 FQNEAQ come from the germline V gene (reference sequence). This CDR3 is 15 amino acids long. The V and J ends lost 4 bases and 3 bases, in that order; junction bases with no gene match: 8. Using reference TRBV7-9 and TRBJ2-7 for the parts outside the CDR3, the full variable domain is DTGVSQNPRHKITKRGQNVTFRCDPISEHNRLYWYRQTLGQGPEFLTYFQNEAQLEKSRLLSDRFSAERPKGSFSTLEIQRTEQGDSAMYLCASSSPRTGHYEQYFGPGTRLTVT.

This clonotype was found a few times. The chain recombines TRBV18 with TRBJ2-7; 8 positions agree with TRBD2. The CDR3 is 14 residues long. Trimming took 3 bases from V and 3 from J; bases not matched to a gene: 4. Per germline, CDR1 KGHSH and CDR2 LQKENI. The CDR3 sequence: CASSPGLEIYEQYF. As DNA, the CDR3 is TGTGCCAGCTCACCGGGACTAGAAATCTACGAGCAGTACTTC. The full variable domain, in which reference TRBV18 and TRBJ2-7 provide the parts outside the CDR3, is NAGVMQNPRHLVRRRGQEARLRCSPMKGHSHVYWYRQLPEEGLKFMVYLQKENIIDESGMPKERFSAEFPKEGPSILRIQQVVRGDSAAYFCASSPGLEIYEQYFGPGTRLTVT.

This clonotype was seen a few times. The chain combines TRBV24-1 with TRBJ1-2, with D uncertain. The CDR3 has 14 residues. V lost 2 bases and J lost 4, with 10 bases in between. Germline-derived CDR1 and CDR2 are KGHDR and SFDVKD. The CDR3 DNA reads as TGTGCCACCAGTGATTCGACGGAGTCCTATGGCTACACCTTC. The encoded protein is CATSDSTESYGYTF.

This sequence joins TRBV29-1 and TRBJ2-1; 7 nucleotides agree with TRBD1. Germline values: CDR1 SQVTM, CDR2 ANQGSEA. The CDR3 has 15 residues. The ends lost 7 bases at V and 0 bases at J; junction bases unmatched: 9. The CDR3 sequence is CSGAGGLSSYNEQFF. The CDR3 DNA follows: TGCAGCGGGGCAGGGGGTTTGAGCTCCTACAATGAGCAGTTCTTC.

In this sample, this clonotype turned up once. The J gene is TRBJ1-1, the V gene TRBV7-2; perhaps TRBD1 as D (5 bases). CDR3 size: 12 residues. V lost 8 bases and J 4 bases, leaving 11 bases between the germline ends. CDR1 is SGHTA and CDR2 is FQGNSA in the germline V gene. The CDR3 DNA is TGTGCCAGCCAAAAAGGGGTCACTGAAGCTTTCTTT. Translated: CASQKGVTEAFF.

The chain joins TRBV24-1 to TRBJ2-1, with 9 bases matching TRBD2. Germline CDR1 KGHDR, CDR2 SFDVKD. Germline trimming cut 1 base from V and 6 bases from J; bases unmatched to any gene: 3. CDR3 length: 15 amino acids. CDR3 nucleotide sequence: TGTGCCACCAGTGATTTTAGCGGGAGTTTCAATGAGCAGTTCTTC. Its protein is CATSDFSGSFNEQFF.

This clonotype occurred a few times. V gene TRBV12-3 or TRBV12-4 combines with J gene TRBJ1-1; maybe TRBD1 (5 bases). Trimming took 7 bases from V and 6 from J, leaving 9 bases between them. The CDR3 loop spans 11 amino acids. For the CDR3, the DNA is TGTGCCAGCATTCTGACAGCTGAAGCTTTCTTT. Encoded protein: CASILTAEAFF.

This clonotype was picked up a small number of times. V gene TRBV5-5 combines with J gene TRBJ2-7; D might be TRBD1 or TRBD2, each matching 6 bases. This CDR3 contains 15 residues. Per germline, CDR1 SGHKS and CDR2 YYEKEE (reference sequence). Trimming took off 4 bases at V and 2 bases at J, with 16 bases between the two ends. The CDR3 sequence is CASSQGPGEPYEQYF. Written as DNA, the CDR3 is TGTGCCAGCAGCCAGGGGCCGGGAGAACCCTACGAGCAGTACTTC. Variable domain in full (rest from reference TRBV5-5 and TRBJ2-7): DAGVTQSPTHLIKTRGQQVTLRCSPISGHKSVSWYQQVLGQGPQFIFQYYEKEERGRGNFPDRFSARQFPNYSSELNVNALLLGDSALYLCASSQGPGEPYEQYFGPGTRLTVT.

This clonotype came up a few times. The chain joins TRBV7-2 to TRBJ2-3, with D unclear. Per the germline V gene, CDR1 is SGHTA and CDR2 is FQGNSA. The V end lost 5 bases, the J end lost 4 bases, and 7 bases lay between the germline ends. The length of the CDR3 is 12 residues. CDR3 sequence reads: CASSGASDTQYF. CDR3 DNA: TGTGCCAGCAGCGGAGCATCAGATACGCAGTATTTT. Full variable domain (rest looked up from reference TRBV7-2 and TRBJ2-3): GAGVSQSPSNKVTEKGKDVELRCDPISGHTALYWYRQSLGQGLEFLIYFQGNSAPDKSGLPSDRFSAERTGGSVSTLTIQRTQQEDSAVYLCASSGASDTQYFGPGTRLTVL.

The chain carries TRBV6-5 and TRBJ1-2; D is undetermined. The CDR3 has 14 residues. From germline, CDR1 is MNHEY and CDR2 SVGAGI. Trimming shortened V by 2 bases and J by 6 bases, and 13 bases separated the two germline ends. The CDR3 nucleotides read TGTGCCAGCAGTTACAGGGCAGGACGAAATGGCTACACCTTC. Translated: CASSYRAGRNGYTF.

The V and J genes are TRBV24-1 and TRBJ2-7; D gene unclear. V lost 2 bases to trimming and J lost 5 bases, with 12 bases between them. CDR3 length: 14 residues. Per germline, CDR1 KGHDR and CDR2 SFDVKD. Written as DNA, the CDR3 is TGTGCCACCAGTGATTCTACTTTTCTCAACGAGCAGTACTTC. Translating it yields CATSDSTFLNEQYF.

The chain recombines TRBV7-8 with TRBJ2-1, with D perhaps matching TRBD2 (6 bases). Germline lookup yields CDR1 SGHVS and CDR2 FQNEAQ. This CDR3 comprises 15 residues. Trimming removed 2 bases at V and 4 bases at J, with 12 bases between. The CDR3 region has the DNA TGTGCCAGCAGCTTAAACGGGAGAGGTTACAATGAGCAGTTCTTC. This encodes CASSLNGRGYNEQFF.

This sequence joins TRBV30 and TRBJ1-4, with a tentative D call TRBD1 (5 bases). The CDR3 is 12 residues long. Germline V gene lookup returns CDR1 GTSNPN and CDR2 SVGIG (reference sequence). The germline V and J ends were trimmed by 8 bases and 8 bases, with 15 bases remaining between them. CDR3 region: CAGARQGEKLFF. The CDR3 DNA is TGTGCCGGGGCCCGGCAGGGAGAAAAACTGTTTTTT.

The chain's CDR3 is CSARAPRDRGSYEQYF. The CDR3 DNA reads as TGCAGTGCTAGAGCCCCTCGAGACAGGGGCTCCTACGAGCAGTACTTC. The chain links TRBV20-1 to TRBJ2-7; 8 nucleotides line up with TRBD1. The CDR3 is 16 amino acids. CDR1 and CDR2 from the germline V gene are DFQATT and SNEGSKA (reference sequence). The V gene end was trimmed by 1 base and the J gene end by 0 bases; junction bases not matched to a gene: 8.

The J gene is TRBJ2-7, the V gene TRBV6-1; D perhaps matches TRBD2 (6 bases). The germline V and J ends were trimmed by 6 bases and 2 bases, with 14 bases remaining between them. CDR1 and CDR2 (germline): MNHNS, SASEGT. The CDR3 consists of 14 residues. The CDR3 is CASSEPGAAYEQYF. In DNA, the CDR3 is TGTGCCAGCAGCGAACCGGGAGCCGCCTACGAGCAGTACTTC.

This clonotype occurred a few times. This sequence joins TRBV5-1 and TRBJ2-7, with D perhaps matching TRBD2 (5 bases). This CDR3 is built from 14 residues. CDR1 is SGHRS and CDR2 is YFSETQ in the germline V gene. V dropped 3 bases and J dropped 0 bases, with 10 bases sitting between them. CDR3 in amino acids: CASSSGSGSYEQYF. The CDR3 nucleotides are TGCGCCAGCAGCTCGGGAAGTGGCTCCTACGAGCAGTACTTC.

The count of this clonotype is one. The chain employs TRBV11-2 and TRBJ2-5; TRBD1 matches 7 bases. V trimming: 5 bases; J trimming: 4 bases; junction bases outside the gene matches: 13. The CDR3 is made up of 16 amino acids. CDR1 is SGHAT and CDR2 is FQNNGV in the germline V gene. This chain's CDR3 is CASSPGGPSFRETQYF. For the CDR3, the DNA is TGTGCCAGCAGCCCAGGGGGACCGTCGTTTAGAGAGACCCAGTACTTC.